The 5 T cell receptor beta chains given below trace back to one sample, sequenced in a study of blood T cell repertoires in COVID-19. Only in-frame clones appear in the TCRdb table, and some are missing; sequencing was by immunoSEQ multiplex PCR. This sample yields approximately 130,000 clones, of which 70% to 90% are seen a single time; 9.5% to 15% belongs to the top ten. The material sequenced was peripheral blood. These receptors were taken from a human donor in a cohort sampled during active COVID-19.

This chain connects TRBV7-2 to TRBJ1-1, with D possibly being TRBD1 (6 bases). Trimming took off 1 base at V and 1 base at J, with 10 bases between the two ends. The CDR3 consists of 15 residues. Germline V gene sequence: CDR1 SGHTA, CDR2 FQGNSA. The CDR3 DNA reads as TGTGCCAGCAGCTTAGTGACAGGCTCGAACACTGAAGCTTTCTTT. Amino acids: CASSLVTGSNTEAFF.

The V gene is TRBV4-1, the J gene TRBJ1-1; D gene unclear. Germline CDR1 reads MGHRA; CDR2 reads YSYEKL. V was shortened by 1 base and J by 1 base, with 13 bases between the two germline ends. This CDR3 has 16 residues. Here the CDR3 reads CASSQGELIGNTEAFF. As DNA, the CDR3 is TGCGCCAGCAGCCAAGGTGAACTAATCGGGAACACTGAAGCTTTCTTT.

This clone was recorded once. CDR3: CASSADSEMNTEAFF. In nucleotides, the CDR3 is TGTGCCAGCAGTGCTGACAGCGAGATGAACACTGAAGCTTTCTTT. J is TRBJ1-1 and V is TRBV2, with a tentative D call TRBD1 (5 bases). The germline V and J ends were trimmed by 4 bases and 0 bases, with 12 bases remaining between them. Germline lookup yields CDR1 SNHLY and CDR2 FYNNEI. The CDR3 is 15 residues long.

The rearrangement joins TRBV5-1 to TRBJ2-7; TRBD2 aligns across 14 bases. J gave up 2 bases and V 4 bases, and 8 bases lay outside the gene matches. Germline assignment: CDR1 SGHRS and CDR2 YFSETQ. The CDR3 is 17 amino acids. CDR3 sequence (DNA): TGCGCCAGCAGCCGTAGGACTAGCGGGGGGACGACCTACGAGCAGTACTTC. This sequence encodes CASSRRTSGGTTYEQYF.

This chain joins TRBV20-1 and TRBJ2-6; perhaps TRBD1 as D (5 bases). CDR3 length: 16 residues. Germline CDR1 reads DFQATT; CDR2 reads SNEGSKA (reference sequence). Trimming took 3 bases from V and 0 from J, leaving 12 bases between them. The CDR3 DNA is TGCAGTGCTAGTAGTACAGGAATCTCTGGGGCCAACGTCCTGACTTTC. Residues: CSASSTGISGANVLTF.